Below are 2 T cell receptor beta chains sequenced from a single sample in a study of beta chain features in type 1 diabetes. Study-wide results and caveats: Type 1 diabetes patients showed a moderate but significant shortening of TCRB CDR3s in all four CD4+ subsets.

The antigens of these receptors remain unknown. Every isolated RNA sample was fully reverse transcribed, so sequencing captured expressed TCRB transcripts. Only in-frame clones appear in the TCRdb table, and some are missing; sequencing was by immunoSEQ multiplex PCR. Of hundreds of thousands of clones in the sample, over 13% were seen once. The sequenced material came from naive CD4+ T cells from blood. The receptors here all came from a young man with type 1 diabetes.

The chain recombines TRBV9 with TRBJ2-3, with D possibly being TRBD2 (6 bases). The CDR3 length is 15 residues. V was cut by 3 bases and J by 1 base, with 12 bases left in between. Germline V gene sequence: CDR1 SGDLS, CDR2 YYNGEE. The CDR3 loop is CASSAAGHRTDTQYF. As DNA, the CDR3 is TGTGCCAGCAGCGCAGCGGGCCACCGCACAGATACGCAGTATTTT.

There are a few counts of this clone. This chain connects TRBV6-6 to TRBJ2-7; possibly TRBD1 for D (6 bases). Germline V CDR1 and CDR2: MNHNY, SVGAGI (reference sequence). CDR3 length: 14 amino acids. Trimming removed 0 bases at V and 3 bases at J, with 9 bases between. CDR3 amino acids: CASSYSGQIYEQYF. DNA for the CDR3: TGTGCCAGCAGTTACTCGGGACAAATCTACGAGCAGTACTTC.